Reported below is one T cell receptor (beta chain). This entry is derived from a study of human T cells and chemical hapten exposure. Single cDNA molecules in the library carried unique molecular identifiers attached during preparation. TCRdb re-analysed the RACE reads in MiXCR, keeping a single row per CDR3 protein. In the table there are 360,000 or so distinct CDR3 sequences, roughly 6% of which are singletons. This CDR3 contains 13 residues. V lost 1 base, J lost 5 bases, and 10 bases lay in between. The germline V gene has CDR1 SGHRS and CDR2 YFSETQ. Time point in this sample: patch test 2, 6 weeks after DPC sensitization. The treatment here: therapeutic diphenylcyclopropenone sensitization with weekly scalp DPC.

Source: whole blood, taken in connection with sensitization to the hapten diphenylcyclopropenone (DPC). The chain couples TRBV5-1 to TRBJ2-7; D uncertain. The clonotype originates from a woman aged 18-35 years with alopecia areata. Some clones in this sample may be carry-over from other donors' samples. This CDR3 reads CASSLSLGNEQYF. The CDR3 coding sequence is TGCGCCAGCAGCTTGAGTTTGGGTAACGAGCAGTACTTC.